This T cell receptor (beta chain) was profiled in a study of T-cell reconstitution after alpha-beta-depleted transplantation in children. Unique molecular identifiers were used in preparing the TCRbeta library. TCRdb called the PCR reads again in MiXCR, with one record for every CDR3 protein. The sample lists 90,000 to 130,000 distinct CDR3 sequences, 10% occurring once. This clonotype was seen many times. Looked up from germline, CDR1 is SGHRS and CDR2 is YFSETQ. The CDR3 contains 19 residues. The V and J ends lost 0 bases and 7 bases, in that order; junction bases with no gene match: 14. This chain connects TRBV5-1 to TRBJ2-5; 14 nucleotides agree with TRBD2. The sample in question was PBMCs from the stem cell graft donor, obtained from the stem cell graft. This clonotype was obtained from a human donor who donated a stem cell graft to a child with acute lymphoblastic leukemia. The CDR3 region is CASSLGGTSGRRSYGTQYF. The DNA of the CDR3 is TGCGCCAGCAGCTTGGGGGGGACTAGCGGGAGAAGGTCGTATGGGACCCAGTACTTC.